What follows describes a single T cell receptor (beta chain). Its antigen is currently unknown. These data are taken from a study of CXCR3-negative and CXCR3-positive naive CD8 T cells. Study-level results: When CXCR3-positive naive cells were set against CXCR3-negative naive cells, the former had more hydrophobic TRB CDR3s. Whereas memory cells differed, naive CXCR3-negative and CXCR3-positive cells shared similar TRBV-TRBJ usage.

Sorting was done in triplicate for each CD8+ T cell subset (about 330,000 cells each). A CD45RO-CCR7+CD27+CD95- phenotype identified naive CD8+ T cells. The germline V gene encodes CDR1 MNHEY and CDR2 SMNVEV (reference sequence). This CDR3 is built from 15 residues. The authors made the TRB cDNA libraries by 5' RACE using UMI labels. From its re-call of the 5' RACE reads, TCRdb lists each CDR3 protein once, without DNA. This sample's table has tens of thousands of distinct CDR3 sequences. The sequencing input was naive CXCR3+ CD8+ T cells from blood. The subset denotes: CD45RO-CCR7+CD27+CD95- naive CD8+ T cells expressing CXCR3 (TNR3+). This chain links TRBV27 with TRBJ2-7; absent DNA, TCRdb's TRBD2 call cannot be checked. This receptor was identified in a human donor in good health. Some clones in this sample may be carry-over from other donors' samples. This chain's CDR3 is CASSSPLTGSYEQYF.